Listed below are T cell receptor beta chains from one sample, sequenced in a study of blood T cell repertoires in COVID-19. The protocol was immunoSEQ multiplex PCR, while the TCRdb copy is restricted to in-frame clones and leaves out a portion. The data contain 150,000 to 200,000 clones, around 80% of them singletons. The sequenced sample was PBMCs or T cells enriched from blood (not recorded which). All receptors come from a woman in her forties or fifties in a cohort exposed to, infected with or recovered from COVID-19 (not recorded which). CDR3s include the opening cysteine and the closing phenylalanine or tryptophan. Each record gives: D gene, clone size, V gene, J gene, CDR3 DNA, CDR3 protein. A D gene is named only where the DNA matches it firmly. Clone size is stated in some rows and not others, as once, few, many or a class when expanded.

d_gene: -; abundance: -; v_gene: TRBV19; j_gene: TRBJ1-4; CDR3nt: TGTGCCAGTGGGCGACCAACTAATGAAAAACTGTTTTTT; CDR3aa: CASGRPTNEKLFF
d_gene: -; abundance: few; v_gene: TRBV18; j_gene: TRBJ1-1; CDR3nt: TGTGCCAGCTCACAGCAGGGGTCAACCGCCGGGAACACTGAAGCTTTCTTT; CDR3aa: CASSQQGSTAGNTEAFF
d_gene: -; abundance: once; v_gene: TRBV9; j_gene: TRBJ2-1; CDR3nt: TGTGCCAGCAGCGTAGTAGGAGGGGTCAATGAGCAGTTCTTC; CDR3aa: CASSVVGGVNEQFF
d_gene: -; abundance: -; v_gene: TRBV7-3; j_gene: TRBJ2-7; CDR3nt: TGTGCCAGCAGCTTAGCGGAGGGAAACTACGAGCAGTACTTC; CDR3aa: CASSLAEGNYEQYF
d_gene: TRBD1; abundance: once; v_gene: TRBV5-4; j_gene: TRBJ2-2; CDR3nt: TGTGCCAGCAGCCCGGGGGACAGGCCGGGGGCCGGGGAGCTGTTTTTT; CDR3aa: CASSPGDRPGAGELFF
d_gene: -; abundance: -; v_gene: TRBV5-1; j_gene: TRBJ2-2; CDR3nt: TGCGCCAGCAGCTTGCTAGAAGGCACCGGGGAGCTGTTTTTT; CDR3aa: CASSLLEGTGELFF
d_gene: TRBD1; abundance: -; v_gene: TRBV28; j_gene: TRBJ1-1; CDR3nt: TGTGCCAGCACTCCGCCGGGACAGGGATATGACACTGAAGCTTTCTTT; CDR3aa: CASTPPGQGYDTEAFF
d_gene: -; abundance: -; v_gene: TRBV4-2; j_gene: TRBJ2-7; CDR3nt: TGTGCCAGCAGCCCCGTACGGAGCTACGAGCAGTACTTC; CDR3aa: CASSPVRSYEQYF
d_gene: TRBD2; abundance: -; v_gene: TRBV2; j_gene: TRBJ2-3; CDR3nt: TGTGCCAGCAGTGCGCGGTCTAGCGGGAGGTCAGATACGCAGTATTTT; CDR3aa: CASSARSSGRSDTQYF
d_gene: -; abundance: -; v_gene: TRBV4-2; j_gene: TRBJ1-1; CDR3nt: TGTGCCAGCAGTCCTATGGGAGGTGGAGACACTGAAGCTTTCTTT; CDR3aa: CASSPMGGGDTEAFF
d_gene: -; abundance: -; v_gene: TRBV6-5; j_gene: TRBJ2-5; CDR3nt: TGTGCCAGCTTCCGGACAGAGGATCTTCGAGAGACCCAGTACTTC; CDR3aa: CASFRTEDLRETQYF
d_gene: -; abundance: -; v_gene: TRBV7-8; j_gene: TRBJ1-3; CDR3nt: TGTGCCAGCATCCCCGACACCGGGGGAAACGGAAACACCATATATTTT; CDR3aa: CASIPDTGGNGNTIYF
d_gene: TRBD1; abundance: few; v_gene: TRBV5-8; j_gene: TRBJ2-1; CDR3nt: TGTGCCAGCAGCTTTCATGGACAGGGGGCGAATTACAATGAGCAGTTCTTC; CDR3aa: CASSFHGQGANYNEQFF
d_gene: TRBD1; abundance: -; v_gene: TRBV5-4; j_gene: TRBJ2-5; CDR3nt: TGTGCCAGCAGCTCGTCCGGGACAGCCGAAGAGACCCAGTACTTC; CDR3aa: CASSSSGTAEETQYF
d_gene: TRBD1; abundance: once; v_gene: TRBV30; j_gene: TRBJ1-3; CDR3nt: TGTGCCTGGGGAGCGGGACAGGGACCCTCTGGAAACACCATATATTTT; CDR3aa: CAWGAGQGPSGNTIYF
d_gene: TRBD1; abundance: -; v_gene: TRBV20-1; j_gene: TRBJ2-7; CDR3nt: TGCAGTGCTAGTCGAACAGGGGGCTACGAGCAGTACTTC; CDR3aa: CSASRTGGYEQYF
d_gene: -; abundance: -; v_gene: TRBV24-1; j_gene: TRBJ2-6; CDR3nt: TGTGCCACCAGTGATTTGCAAACAGGGGCCAACGTCCTGACTTTC; CDR3aa: CATSDLQTGANVLTF
d_gene: -; abundance: -; v_gene: TRBV9; j_gene: TRBJ2-1; CDR3nt: TGTGCCAGCAAATTCGGGGGTGGACCTGACAATGAGCAGTTCTTC; CDR3aa: CASKFGGGPDNEQFF
d_gene: TRBD1; abundance: -; v_gene: TRBV14; j_gene: TRBJ2-2; CDR3nt: TGTGCCAGCAAAAGTAGACAGGGCACCGGGGAGCTGTTTTTT; CDR3aa: CASKSRQGTGELFF
d_gene: TRBD1; abundance: -; v_gene: TRBV5-4; j_gene: TRBJ1-3; CDR3nt: TGTGCCAGCAGCCTAGGACAGGGACGCGGAAACACCATATATTTT; CDR3aa: CASSLGQGRGNTIYF
d_gene: -; abundance: -; v_gene: TRBV4-3; j_gene: TRBJ1-1; CDR3nt: TGCGCCAGCAGTCTGTCAGTCGACACTGAAGCTTTCTTT; CDR3aa: CASSLSVDTEAFF
d_gene: -; abundance: once; v_gene: TRBV19; j_gene: TRBJ1-3; CDR3nt: TGTGCCAGTAGTATCAACCCGGGATCCTCTGGAAACACCATATATTTT; CDR3aa: CASSINPGSSGNTIYF
d_gene: -; abundance: -; v_gene: TRBV18; j_gene: TRBJ1-2; CDR3nt: TGTGCCAGCTCACCCAAAAACAGCCCCATTGGGGCCTCCCATCGGGAGTATGGCTACACCTTC; CDR3aa: CASSPKNSPIGASHREYGYTF
d_gene: TRBD1; abundance: -; v_gene: TRBV19; j_gene: TRBJ1-5; CDR3nt: TGTGCCAGTAGCCCGACAGGGGGAGCGGGTCAGCCCCAGCATTTT; CDR3aa: CASSPTGGAGQPQHF
d_gene: TRBD1; abundance: once; v_gene: TRBV10-3; j_gene: TRBJ1-3; CDR3nt: TGTGCCATCACCAGGACAGGCCAGGTCTCGGGAAACACCATATATTTT; CDR3aa: CAITRTGQVSGNTIYF
d_gene: -; abundance: -; v_gene: TRBV14; j_gene: TRBJ2-7; CDR3nt: TGTGCCAGCAGCCAAGACTTCCGCGGGCACTCTTACGAGCAGTACTTC; CDR3aa: CASSQDFRGHSYEQYF